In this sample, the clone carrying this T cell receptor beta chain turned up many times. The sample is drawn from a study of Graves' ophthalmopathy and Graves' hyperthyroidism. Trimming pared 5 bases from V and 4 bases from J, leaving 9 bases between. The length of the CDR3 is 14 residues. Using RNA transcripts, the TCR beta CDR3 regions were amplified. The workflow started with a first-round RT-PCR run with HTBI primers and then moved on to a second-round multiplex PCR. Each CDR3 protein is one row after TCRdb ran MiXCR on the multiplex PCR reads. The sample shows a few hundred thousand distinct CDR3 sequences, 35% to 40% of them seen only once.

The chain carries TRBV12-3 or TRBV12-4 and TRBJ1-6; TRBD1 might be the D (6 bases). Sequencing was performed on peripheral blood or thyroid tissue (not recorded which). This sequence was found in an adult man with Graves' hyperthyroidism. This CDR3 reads CASSTGQYNSPLHF. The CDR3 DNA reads TGTGCCAGCAGTACAGGACAGTATAATTCACCCCTCCACTTT.